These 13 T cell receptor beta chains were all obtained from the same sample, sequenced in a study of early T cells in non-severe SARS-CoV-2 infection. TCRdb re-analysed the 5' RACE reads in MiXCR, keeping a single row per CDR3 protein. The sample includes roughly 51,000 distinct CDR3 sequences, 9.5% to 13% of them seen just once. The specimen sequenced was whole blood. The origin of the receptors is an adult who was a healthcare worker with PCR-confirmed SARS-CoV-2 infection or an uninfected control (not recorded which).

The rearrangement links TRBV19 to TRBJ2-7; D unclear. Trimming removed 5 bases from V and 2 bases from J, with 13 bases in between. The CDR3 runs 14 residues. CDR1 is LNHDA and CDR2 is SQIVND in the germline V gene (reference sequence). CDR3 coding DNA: TGTGCCAGTAGTCCGCAGCACTTCGCCTACGAGCAGTACTTC. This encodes CASSPQHFAYEQYF.

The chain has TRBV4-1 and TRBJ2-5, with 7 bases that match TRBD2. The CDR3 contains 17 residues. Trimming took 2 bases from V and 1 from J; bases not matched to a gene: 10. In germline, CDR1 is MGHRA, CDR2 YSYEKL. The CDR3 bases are TGCGCCAGCAGCCAAAATGCCGGGACTACCAGCCAAGAGACCCAGTACTTC. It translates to CASSQNAGTTSQETQYF.

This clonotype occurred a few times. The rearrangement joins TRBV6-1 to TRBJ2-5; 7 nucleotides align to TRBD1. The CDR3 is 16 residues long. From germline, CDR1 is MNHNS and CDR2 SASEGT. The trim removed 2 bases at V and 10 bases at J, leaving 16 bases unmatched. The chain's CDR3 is CASSEIPRHPPGGQYF. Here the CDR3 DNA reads TGTGCCAGCAGTGAAATCCCGCGCCACCCCCCAGGGGGCCAGTACTTC.

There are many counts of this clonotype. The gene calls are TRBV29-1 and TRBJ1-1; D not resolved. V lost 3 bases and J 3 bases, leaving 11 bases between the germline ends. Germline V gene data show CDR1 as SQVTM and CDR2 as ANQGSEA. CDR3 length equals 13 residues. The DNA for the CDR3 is TGCAGCGTTGATTTCCCGATGTACACTGAAGCTTTCTTT. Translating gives CSVDFPMYTEAFF.

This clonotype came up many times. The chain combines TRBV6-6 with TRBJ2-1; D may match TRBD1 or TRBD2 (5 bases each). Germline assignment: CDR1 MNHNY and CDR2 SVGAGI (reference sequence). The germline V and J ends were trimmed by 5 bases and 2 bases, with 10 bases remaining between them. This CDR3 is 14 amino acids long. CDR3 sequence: CASSPLGAYNEQFF. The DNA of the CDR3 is TGTGCCAGCAGTCCACTGGGGGCCTACAATGAGCAGTTCTTC.

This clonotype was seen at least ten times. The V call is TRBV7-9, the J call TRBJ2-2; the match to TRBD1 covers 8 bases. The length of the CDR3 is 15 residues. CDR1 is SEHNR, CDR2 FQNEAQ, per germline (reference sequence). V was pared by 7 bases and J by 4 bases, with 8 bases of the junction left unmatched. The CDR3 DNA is TGTGCCAGCATCAAGACAGGGGATATCACCGGGGAGCTGTTTTTT. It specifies CASIKTGDITGELFF.

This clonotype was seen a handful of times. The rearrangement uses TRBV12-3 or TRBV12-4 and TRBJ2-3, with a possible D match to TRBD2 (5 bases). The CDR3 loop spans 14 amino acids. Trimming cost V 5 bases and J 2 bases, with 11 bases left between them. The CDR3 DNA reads TGTGCCAGCAGTCCGCTGCGGGCCACAGATACGCAGTATTTT. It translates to CASSPLRATDTQYF.

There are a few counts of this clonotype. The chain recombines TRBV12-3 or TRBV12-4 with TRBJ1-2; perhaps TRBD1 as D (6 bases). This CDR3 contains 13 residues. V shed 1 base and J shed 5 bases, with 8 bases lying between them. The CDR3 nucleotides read TGTGCCAGCAGTTTAGTGGGGGCATATGGCTACACCTTC. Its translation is CASSLVGAYGYTF.

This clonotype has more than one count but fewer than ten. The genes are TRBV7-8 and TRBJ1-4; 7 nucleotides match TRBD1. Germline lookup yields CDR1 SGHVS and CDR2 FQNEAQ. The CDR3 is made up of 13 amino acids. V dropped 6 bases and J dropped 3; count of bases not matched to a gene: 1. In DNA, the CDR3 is TGTGCCAGCAGACAGGGGTCTAATGAAAAACTGTTTTTT. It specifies CASRQGSNEKLFF.

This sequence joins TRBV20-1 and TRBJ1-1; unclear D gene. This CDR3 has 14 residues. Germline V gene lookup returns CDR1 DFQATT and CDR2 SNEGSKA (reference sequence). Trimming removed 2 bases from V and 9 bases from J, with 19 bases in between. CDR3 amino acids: CSARYRAGRAQAFF. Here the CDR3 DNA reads TGCAGTGCTAGATATAGGGCCGGAAGGGCCCAAGCTTTCTTT.

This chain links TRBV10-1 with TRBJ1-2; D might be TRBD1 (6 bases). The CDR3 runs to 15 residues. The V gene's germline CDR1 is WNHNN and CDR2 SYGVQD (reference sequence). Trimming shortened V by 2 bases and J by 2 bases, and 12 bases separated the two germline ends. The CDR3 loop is CASSEARGRNYGYTF. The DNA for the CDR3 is TGCGCCAGCAGTGAGGCCCGGGGGCGAAACTATGGCTACACCTTC.

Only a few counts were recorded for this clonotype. The CDR3 here is CACHYSATNEKLFF. In DNA form, the CDR3 reads TGTGCCTGCCATTACAGTGCAACTAATGAAAAACTGTTTTTT. This chain connects TRBV30 to TRBJ1-4, with D uncertain. The V gene's germline CDR1 is GTSNPN and CDR2 SVGIG (reference sequence). The CDR3 contains 14 residues. V dropped 6 bases and J dropped 0 bases, with 11 bases sitting between them.

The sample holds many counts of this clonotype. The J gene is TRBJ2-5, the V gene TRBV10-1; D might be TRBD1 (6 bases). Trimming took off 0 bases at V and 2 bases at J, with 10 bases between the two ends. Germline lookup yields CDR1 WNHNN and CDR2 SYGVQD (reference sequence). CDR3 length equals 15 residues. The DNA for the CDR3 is TGCGCCAGCAGTGAGTCTGCAGGGGATCAAGAGACCCAGTACTTC. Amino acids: CASSESAGDQETQYF.